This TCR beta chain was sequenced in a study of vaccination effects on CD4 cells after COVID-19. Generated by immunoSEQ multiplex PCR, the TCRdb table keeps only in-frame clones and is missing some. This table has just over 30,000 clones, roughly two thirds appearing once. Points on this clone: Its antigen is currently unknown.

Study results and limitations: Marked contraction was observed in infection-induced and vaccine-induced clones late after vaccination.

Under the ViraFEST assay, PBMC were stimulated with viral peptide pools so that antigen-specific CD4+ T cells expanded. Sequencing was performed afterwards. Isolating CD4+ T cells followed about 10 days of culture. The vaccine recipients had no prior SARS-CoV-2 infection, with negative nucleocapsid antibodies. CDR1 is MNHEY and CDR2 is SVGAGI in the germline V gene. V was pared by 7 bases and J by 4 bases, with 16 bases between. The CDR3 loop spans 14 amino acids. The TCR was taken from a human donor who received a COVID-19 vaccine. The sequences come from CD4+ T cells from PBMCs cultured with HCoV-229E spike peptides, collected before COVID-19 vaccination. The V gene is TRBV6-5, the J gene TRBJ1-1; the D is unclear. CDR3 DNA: TGTGCCAGCACGGCCGAAAGGGCAGCCACTGAAGCTTTCTTT. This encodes CASTAERAATEAFF.